This T cell receptor (beta chain) was recovered during a study of Graves' ophthalmopathy and Graves' hyperthyroidism. This clonotype was picked up many times. As the template, RNA transcripts were used to amplify TCR beta CDR3 regions. Investigators did first-round RT-PCR with HTBI primers, then second-round multiplex PCR. TCRdb used MiXCR to reprocess the multiplex PCR reads, holding one entry per CDR3 protein. The repertoire holds fewer than 650,000 distinct CDR3 sequences, 20% to 25% seen once, with approximately 7.7% in the top ten. The V gene's germline CDR1 is MNHEY and CDR2 SVGEGT. Trimming shortened V by 2 bases and J by 12 bases, and 25 bases separated the two germline ends. CDR3 length equals 16 residues.

The chain couples TRBV6-2 or TRBV6-3 to TRBJ1-2; D is unclear. Sequenced input: peripheral blood. This receptor was taken from a woman in her late teens or twenties with stable Graves' hyperthyroidism. Some clones in this sample may be carry-over from other donors' samples. The CDR3 nucleotides read TGTGCCAGCAGTTACGATATTGCCGAACGCTGGCAGAGAAACACCTTC. Its translation: CASSYDIAERWQRNTF.